The 5 T cell receptor beta chains reported below all come from one sample, sequenced in a study of T cell changes during pregnancy in multiple sclerosis. The assay was immunoSEQ multiplex PCR, and TCRdb's table has in-frame clones only and misses some. The sample includes about 76,000 clones, about 95% of them seen just once. This material consisted of peripheral blood, taken in the third trimester of pregnancy. The receptor source for this set is a female donor with multiple sclerosis, enrolled in a pregnancy study.

The V and J genes are TRBV5-6 and TRBJ1-2; tentative D call: TRBD1 (5 bases). V lost 4 bases and J lost 2, with 12 bases in between. Germline CDR1 reads SGHDT; CDR2 reads YYEEEE. This CDR3 is 14 amino acids long. As DNA, the CDR3 is TGTGCCAGCAGCCCGCGGGGGACCAACTATGGCTACACCTTC. Protein: CASSPRGTNYGYTF.

The chain joins TRBV5-6 to TRBJ2-3; D is uncertain. Germline V gene sequence: CDR1 SGHDT, CDR2 YYEEEE. Trimming removed 2 bases at V and 0 bases at J, with 13 bases between. This CDR3 region has 16 residues. CDR3 sequence: CASSFRQTLSTDTQYF. The DNA of the CDR3 is TGTGCCAGCAGCTTCAGGCAGACCTTAAGCACAGATACGCAGTATTTT.

This clone is a singleton in its sample. This chain connects TRBV15 to TRBJ1-5; a weak D match, TRBD1 (5 bases). The CDR3 covers 15 residues. CDR1 and CDR2 (germline): LNHNV, YYDKDF (reference sequence). The V end was cut by 5 bases, the J end by 4 bases, with 15 bases between. The CDR3 coding sequence is TGTGCCACCAGCGGGACTGTAGGGCCGAATCAGCCCCAGCATTTT. Translating it yields CATSGTVGPNQPQHF.

The J gene is TRBJ2-5, the V gene TRBV7-2; D might be TRBD2 (5 bases). Trimming cost V 3 bases and J 5 bases, with 22 bases left between them. Germline CDR1 and CDR2: SGHTA and FQGNSA. The CDR3 is 17 amino acids. Here the CDR3 reads CASSFTGLGAQRETQYF. The CDR3 DNA sequence: TGTGCCAGCAGCTTTACCGGGCTGGGAGCCCAGAGGGAGACCCAGTACTTC.

V gene TRBV15 combines with J gene TRBJ2-2, with TRBD1 matching 7 bases. V lost 8 bases to trimming and J lost 6 bases; unmatched junction nucleotides: 9. In germline, CDR1 is LNHNV, CDR2 YYDKDF (reference sequence). This CDR3 contains 14 residues. The CDR3 loop is CATRKGGESGELFF. The CDR3 DNA follows: TGTGCCACCCGGAAAGGGGGCGAATCCGGGGAGCTGTTTTTT.